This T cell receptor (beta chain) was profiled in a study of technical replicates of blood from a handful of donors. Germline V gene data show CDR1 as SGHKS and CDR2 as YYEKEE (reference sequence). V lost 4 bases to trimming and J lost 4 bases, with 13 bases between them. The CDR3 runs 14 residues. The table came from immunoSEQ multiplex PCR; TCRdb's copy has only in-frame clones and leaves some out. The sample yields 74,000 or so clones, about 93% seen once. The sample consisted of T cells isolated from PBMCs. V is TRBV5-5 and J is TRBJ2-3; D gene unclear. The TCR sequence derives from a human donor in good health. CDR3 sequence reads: CASSLSPAADTQYF. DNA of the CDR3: TGTGCCAGCAGCCTAAGTCCCGCCGCAGATACGCAGTATTTT.